In this sample, the clone carrying this T cell receptor (beta chain) turned up many times. The data belong to a study of T cells in Graves' hyperthyroidism and ophthalmopathy. RNA transcripts yielded amplified TCR beta CDR3 regions. The TCR CDR3 was amplified in a first-round RT-PCR using the HTBI primer set. One entry per CDR3 protein results from TCRdb running MiXCR on the multiplex PCR reads. The sample has fewer than 450,000 distinct CDR3 sequences; roughly 15% are singletons. This CDR3 region has 14 residues. Germline lookup yields CDR1 SGHRS and CDR2 YFSETQ. V was pared by 1 base and J by 1 base, with 9 bases between. Each ophthalmopathy patient scored at least 3 on the Clinical Activity Score and at least 4 on NOSPECS grade, with duration under 3 months. Not enrolled were patients with uncontrolled infection, other autoimmune disease, pregnancy or lactation. Out of 8.5 to 10 ml of fresh peripheral blood came the PBMCs.

The receptor comes from a woman aged 55-70 years with Graves' ophthalmopathy. This chain connects TRBV5-1 to TRBJ2-7; no firm D call. Sequenced material: blood. Written as DNA, the CDR3 is TGCGCCAGCAGCTTGCTCTCAGATTCCTACGAGCAGTACTTC. It translates to CASSLLSDSYEQYF.